This record covers a single T cell receptor beta chain. V gave up 0 bases and J gave up 3 bases, with 6 bases separating them. Per the germline V gene, CDR1 is SGHRS and CDR2 is YFSETQ. The CDR3 extends over 13 amino acids. These data come from a study of T cell changes during pregnancy in multiple sclerosis. Libraries were prepared by immunoSEQ multiplex PCR; TCRdb keeps only in-frame clonotypes and omits some of them. The sample holds about 30,000 clones, approximately 94% seen once. This chain connects TRBV5-1 to TRBJ1-1, with TRBD1 as a possible D gene (5 bases). This clonotype was sampled from a female donor with multiple sclerosis, enrolled in a pregnancy study. Sequences were derived from CD4+ T cells from peripheral blood mononuclear cells, sampled after pregnancy. The CDR3 region is CASSLGGDTEAFF. The CDR3 region has the DNA TGCGCCAGCAGCTTGGGGGGGGACACTGAAGCTTTCTTT.